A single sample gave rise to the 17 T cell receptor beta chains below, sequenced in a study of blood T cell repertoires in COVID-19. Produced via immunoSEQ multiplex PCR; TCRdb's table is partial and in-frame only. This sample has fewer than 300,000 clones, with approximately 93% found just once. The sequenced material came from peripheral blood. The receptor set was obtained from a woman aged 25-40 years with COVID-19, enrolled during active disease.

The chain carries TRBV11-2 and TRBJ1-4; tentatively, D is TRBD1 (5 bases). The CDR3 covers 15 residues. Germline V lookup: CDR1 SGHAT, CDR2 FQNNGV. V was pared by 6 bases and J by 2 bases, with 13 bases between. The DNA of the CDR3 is TGTGCCAGCAGTCCCCTGGGGGGGACTAATGAAAAACTGTTTTTT. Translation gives CASSPLGGTNEKLFF. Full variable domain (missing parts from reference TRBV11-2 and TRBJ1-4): EAGVAQSPRYKIIEKRQSVAFWCNPISGHATLYWYQQILGQGPKLLIQFQNNGVVDDSQLPKDRFSAERLKGVDSTLKIQPAKLEDSAVYLCASSPLGGTNEKLFFGSGTQLSVL.

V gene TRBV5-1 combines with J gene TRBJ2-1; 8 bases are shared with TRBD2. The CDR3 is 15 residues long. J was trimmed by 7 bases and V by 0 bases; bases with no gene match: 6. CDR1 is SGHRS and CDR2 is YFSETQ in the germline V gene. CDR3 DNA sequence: TGCGCCAGCAGCTTGGCGGCGGGAGGCTTGAATGAGCAGTTCTTC. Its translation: CASSLAAGGLNEQFF. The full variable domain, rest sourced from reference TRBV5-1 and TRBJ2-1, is KAGVTQTPRYLIKTRGQQVTLSCSPISGHRSVSWYQQTPGQGLQFLFEYFSETQRNKGNFPGRFSGRQFSNSRSEMNVSTLELGDSALYLCASSLAAGGLNEQFFGPGTRLTVL.

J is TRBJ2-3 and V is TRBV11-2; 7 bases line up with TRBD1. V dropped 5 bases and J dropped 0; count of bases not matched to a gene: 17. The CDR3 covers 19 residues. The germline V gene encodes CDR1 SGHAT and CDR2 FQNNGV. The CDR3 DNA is TGTGCCAGCAGCCATAGTTTCATATTTCAGGGGGAAAGCACAGATACGCAGTATTTT. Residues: CASSHSFIFQGESTDTQYF. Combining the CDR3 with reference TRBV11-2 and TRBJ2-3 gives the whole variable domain EAGVAQSPRYKIIEKRQSVAFWCNPISGHATLYWYQQILGQGPKLLIQFQNNGVVDDSQLPKDRFSAERLKGVDSTLKIQPAKLEDSAVYLCASSHSFIFQGESTDTQYFGPGTRLTVL.

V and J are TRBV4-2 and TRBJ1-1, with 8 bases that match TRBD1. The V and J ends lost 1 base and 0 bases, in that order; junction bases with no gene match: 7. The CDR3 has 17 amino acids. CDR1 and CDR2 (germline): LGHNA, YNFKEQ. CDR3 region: CASSQGPPGQVNTEAFF. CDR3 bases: TGTGCCAGCAGCCAAGGACCCCCGGGACAGGTGAACACTGAAGCTTTCTTT.

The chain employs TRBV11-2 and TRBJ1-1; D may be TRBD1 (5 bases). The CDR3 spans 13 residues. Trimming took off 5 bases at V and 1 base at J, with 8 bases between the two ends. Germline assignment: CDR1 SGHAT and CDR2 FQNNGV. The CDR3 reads CASSQDRNTEAFF. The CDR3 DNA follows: TGTGCCAGCAGCCAAGACAGGAACACTGAAGCTTTCTTT.

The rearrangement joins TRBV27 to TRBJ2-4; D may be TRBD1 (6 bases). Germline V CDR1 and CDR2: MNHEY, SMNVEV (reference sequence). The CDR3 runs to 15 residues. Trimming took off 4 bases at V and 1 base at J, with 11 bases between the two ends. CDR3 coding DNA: TGTGCCAGCAGTTCTGGGGGCAGGGCCAAAAACATTCAGTACTTC. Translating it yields CASSSGGRAKNIQYF.

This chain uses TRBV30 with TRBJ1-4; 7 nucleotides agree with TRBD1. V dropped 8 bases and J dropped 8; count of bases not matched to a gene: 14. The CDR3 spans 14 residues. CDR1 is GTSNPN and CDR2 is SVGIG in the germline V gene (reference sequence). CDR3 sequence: CARSVTGIGEKLFF. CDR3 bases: TGTGCCCGCTCCGTGACAGGGATTGGAGAAAAACTGTTTTTT.

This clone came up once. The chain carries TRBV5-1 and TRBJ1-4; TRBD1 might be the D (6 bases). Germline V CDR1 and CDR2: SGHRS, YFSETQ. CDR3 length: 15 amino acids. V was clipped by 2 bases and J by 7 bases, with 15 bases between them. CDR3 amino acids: CASSFGGRGVEKLFF. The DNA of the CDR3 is TGCGCCAGCAGCTTCGGGGGGCGAGGGGTTGAAAAACTGTTTTTT. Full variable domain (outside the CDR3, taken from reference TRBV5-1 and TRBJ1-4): KAGVTQTPRYLIKTRGQQVTLSCSPISGHRSVSWYQQTPGQGLQFLFEYFSETQRNKGNFPGRFSGRQFSNSRSEMNVSTLELGDSALYLCASSFGGRGVEKLFFGSGTQLSVL.

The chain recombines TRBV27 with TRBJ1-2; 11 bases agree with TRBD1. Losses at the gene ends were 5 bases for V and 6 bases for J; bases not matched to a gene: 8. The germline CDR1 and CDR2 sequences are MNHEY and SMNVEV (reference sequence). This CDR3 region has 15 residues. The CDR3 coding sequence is TGTGCCAGCAGTCCCAGGACAGGGGGCTTAAATGGCTACACCTTC. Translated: CASSPRTGGLNGYTF.

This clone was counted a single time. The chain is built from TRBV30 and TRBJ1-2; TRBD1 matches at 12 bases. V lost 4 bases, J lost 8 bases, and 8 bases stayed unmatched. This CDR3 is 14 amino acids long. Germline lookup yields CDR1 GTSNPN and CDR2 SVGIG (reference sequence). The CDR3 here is CAWTQGQGAQGYTF. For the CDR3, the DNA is TGTGCCTGGACTCAGGGACAGGGGGCGCAGGGCTACACCTTC.

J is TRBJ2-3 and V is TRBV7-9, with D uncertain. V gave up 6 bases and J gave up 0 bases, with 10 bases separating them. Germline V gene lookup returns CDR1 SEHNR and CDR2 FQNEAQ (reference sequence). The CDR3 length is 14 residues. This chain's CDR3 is CASSPTASTDTQYF. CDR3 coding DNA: TGTGCCAGCAGTCCAACAGCTAGCACAGATACGCAGTATTTT.

The CDR3, as DNA: TGTGCCAGCAGTCTAGGACAGGGGACTGGAAACACCATATATTTT. Its protein product is CASSLGQGTGNTIYF. The chain has TRBV28 and TRBJ1-3; 9 bases map to TRBD1. Germline values: CDR1 MDHEN, CDR2 SYDVKM. With V trimmed by 5 bases and J by 2 bases, 4 bases remained unmatched. This CDR3 comprises 15 residues.

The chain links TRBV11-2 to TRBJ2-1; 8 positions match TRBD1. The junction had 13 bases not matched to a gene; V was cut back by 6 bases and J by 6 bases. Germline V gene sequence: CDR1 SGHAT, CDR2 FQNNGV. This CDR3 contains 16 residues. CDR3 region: CASRRRQGQGGNEQFF. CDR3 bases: TGTGCCAGCAGACGTCGACAGGGGCAAGGGGGCAATGAGCAGTTCTTC.

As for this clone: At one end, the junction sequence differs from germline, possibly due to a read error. Here the CDR3 reads CSAEGAASYEQYF. The CDR3 DNA reads as TGCAGCGCTGAAGGGGCAGCCTCTTACGAGCAGTACTTC. The rearrangement links TRBV29-1 to TRBJ2-7; D possibly corresponds to TRBD1 (5 bases). Germline lookup yields CDR1 SQVTM and CDR2 ANQGSEA. The CDR3 sequence is 13 residues long.

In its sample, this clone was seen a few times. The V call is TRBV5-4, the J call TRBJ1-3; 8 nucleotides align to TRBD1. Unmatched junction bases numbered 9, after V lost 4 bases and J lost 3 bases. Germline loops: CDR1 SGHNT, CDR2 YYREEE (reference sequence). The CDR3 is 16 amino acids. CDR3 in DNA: TGTGCCAGCAGCCCCCGGGACAGGTCCGGTGGAAACACCATATATTTT. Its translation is CASSPRDRSGGNTIYF.

The CDR3 nucleotides are TGTGCCAGCAGCTGGGAGGGTGGGAACTATGGCTACACCTTC. Amino acid sequence: CASSWEGGNYGYTF. The V call is TRBV5-4, the J call TRBJ1-2; D gene uncertain. V gave up 3 bases and J gave up 2 bases, with 11 bases separating them. Germline CDR1 is SGHNT and CDR2 is YYREEE (reference sequence). CDR3 length: 14 amino acids.

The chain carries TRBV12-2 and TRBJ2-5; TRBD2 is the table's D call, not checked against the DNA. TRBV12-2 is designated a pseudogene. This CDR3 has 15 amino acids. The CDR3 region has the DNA TGTGCAAGTCCCCGACGATTTCTAGCGGGGGAGACCCAGTACTTC. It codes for CASPRRFLAGETQYF.